This TCR beta chain is drawn from a study of cytomegalovirus exposure and HLA in healthy donors. Background on the study: The Caucasian-associated ancestry cluster contained around four fifths of the approximately 400 genotyped donors.

Use of 60 Vbeta and 13 Jbeta primers characterized the PCR. Using immunoSEQ multiplex PCR, the repertoire was profiled, and TCRdb retains in-frame clones only, with some absent. The table lists tens of thousands of clones, 82% of them singletons. Study results and caveats: Most sequenced TCRs were rare (though some public TCRs occurred in many donors). A later analysis showed that HLA-associated TCR beta chains had undergone more clonal expansion than equally common others.

V was trimmed by 2 bases and J by 6 bases, leaving 19 bases between them. This CDR3 spans 17 amino acids. The V gene's germline CDR1 is MGHRA and CDR2 YSYEKL. In regard to this clone: What it recognizes is unknown.

Sequencing used PBMCs. This TCR was recovered from a man aged 45-65 years in good health and CMV-seronegative. This chain uses TRBV4-1 with TRBJ2-2; weak D call: TRBD2 (5 bases). CDR3 coding DNA: TGCGCCAGCAGCCAACACGGTGGAGCGGCGATAGCCGGGGAGCTGTTTTTT. This encodes CASSQHGGAAIAGELFF.